These 27 T cell receptor beta chains were all obtained from the same sample, sequenced in a study of PD-1 blockade in classical Hodgkin lymphoma. Profiling relied on immunoSEQ multiplex PCR, and the TCRdb table lists in-frame clones only, not all of them. The sample includes tens of thousands of clones, 70% to 90% of them seen just once. Each patient experienced a relapse that followed autologous stem cell transplantation, and brentuximab vedotin exposure varied. The source was peripheral blood mononuclear cells (PBMCs), collected before the second cycle of nivolumab. These receptors were collected from a human donor with classical Hodgkin lymphoma.

The chain uses TRBV4-1 and TRBJ1-3; TRBD1 might be the D (5 bases). V was cut by 3 bases and J by 4 bases, with 16 bases left in between. The CDR3 has 16 amino acids. Germline V gene data show CDR1 as MGHRA and CDR2 as YSYEKL. CDR3 residues: CASSHGNRGRGNTIYF. CDR3 sequence (DNA): TGCGCCAGCAGCCATGGGAATCGGGGGAGAGGAAACACCATATATTTT.

The chain joins TRBV27 to TRBJ2-2; D not resolved. Per germline, CDR1 MNHEY and CDR2 SMNVEV (reference sequence). This CDR3 region has 13 residues. V shed 11 bases and J shed 0 bases, with 10 bases lying between them. DNA of the CDR3: TGTGCCGAACGGACGTCGAACACCGGGGAGCTGTTTTTT. This gives the protein CAERTSNTGELFF.

The chain uses TRBV6-1 and TRBJ2-7; D is uncertain. Looked up from germline, CDR1 is MNHNS and CDR2 is SASEGT. V gave up 6 bases and J gave up 5 bases, with 11 bases separating them. The CDR3 consists of 12 residues. Here the CDR3 reads CASSFTANEQYF. The CDR3 bases are TGTGCCAGCAGCTTCACGGCTAACGAGCAGTACTTC.

This clone was seen a single time. V is TRBV4-2 and J is TRBJ1-5; TRBD1 is a possible D gene (5 bases). V was trimmed by 5 bases and J by 7 bases, leaving 15 bases between them. Germline V gives CDR1 LGHNA, CDR2 YNFKEQ. The CDR3 length is 14 residues. For the CDR3, the DNA is TGTGCCAGCAGCTTAAGCGGGGCAGGGCAGCCCCAGCATTTT. This gives the protein CASSLSGAGQPQHF.

The chain links TRBV6-6 to TRBJ1-3, with D hard to call. Trimming left V 2 bases short and J 0 bases short, with 11 bases between. CDR1 is MNHNY and CDR2 is SVGAGI in the germline V gene (reference sequence). This CDR3 comprises 16 residues. CDR3 protein: CASSYRSQSSGNTIYF. CDR3 nucleotide sequence: TGTGCCAGCAGTTACCGTTCCCAGAGCTCTGGAAACACCATATATTTT.

The chain has TRBV7-3 and TRBJ1-1, with D maybe TRBD1 (6 bases). Germline V gene sequence: CDR1 SGHTA, CDR2 FQGTGA. The CDR3 spans 13 residues. V dropped 5 bases and J dropped 1 base, with 8 bases sitting between them. CDR3 sequence reads: CASSQGQNTEAFF. The CDR3 DNA is TGTGCCAGCAGCCAGGGACAGAACACTGAAGCTTTCTTT.

The chain joins TRBV14 to TRBJ2-5, with D perhaps given as TRBD1 or TRBD2 (6 bases each). The CDR3 spans 15 residues. Looked up from germline, CDR1 is SGHDN and CDR2 is FVKESK. The ends were cut back, 5 bases at V and 5 bases at J, with 18 bases in the middle. The CDR3 sequence is CASSGSDSRGETQYF. Here the CDR3 DNA reads TGTGCCAGCAGCGGGTCGGACAGCCGGGGGGAGACCCAGTACTTC.

This chain connects TRBV9 to TRBJ2-3, with D unclear. CDR3 length: 17 residues. CDR1 and CDR2 (germline): SGDLS, YYNGEE. V lost 4 bases and J 1 base, leaving 19 bases between the germline ends. The DNA for the CDR3 is TGTGCCAGCAGCCGAACTCATGGTGCACGGGGCACAGATACGCAGTATTTT. It translates to CASSRTHGARGTDTQYF.

The chain joins TRBV19 to TRBJ2-7, with D perhaps TRBD1 (5 bases). V lost 5 bases, J lost 2 bases, and 16 bases lay in between. Germline CDR1 and CDR2: LNHDA and SQIVND (reference sequence). The CDR3 has 15 amino acids. The CDR3, as DNA: TGTGCCAGTAGTTGGACACACGCCCCCCCCTACGAGCAGTACTTC. Encoded protein: CASSWTHAPPYEQYF. Full variable domain (rest looked up from reference TRBV19 and TRBJ2-7): DGGITQSPKYLFRKEGQNVTLSCEQNLNHDAMYWYRQDPGQGLRLIYYSQIVNDFQKGDIAEGYSVSREKKESFPLTVTSAQKNPTAFYLCASSWTHAPPYEQYFGPGTRLTVT.

The CDR3 reads CASSHKRDRAYEQYF. The CDR3 DNA reads as TGTGCCAGCAGCCACAAACGGGACAGGGCGTACGAGCAGTACTTC. The chain is built from TRBV14 and TRBJ2-7, with TRBD1 matching over 9 bases. Germline trimming cut 3 bases from V and 4 bases from J; bases unmatched to any gene: 7. Per the germline V gene, CDR1 is SGHDN and CDR2 is FVKESK. This CDR3 comprises 15 residues.

The chain couples TRBV9 to TRBJ2-7; 10 positions agree with TRBD2. The CDR3 extends over 14 amino acids. Losses at the gene ends were 4 bases for V and 3 bases for J; bases not matched to a gene: 4. Germline V gene data show CDR1 as SGDLS and CDR2 as YYNGEE. CDR3 sequence: CASSSGTSVYEQYF. DNA of the CDR3: TGTGCCAGCAGCTCTGGGACTAGCGTCTACGAGCAGTACTTC.

The chain couples TRBV10-1 to TRBJ2-7, with D possibly being TRBD1 (5 bases). Trimming shortened V by 2 bases and J by 4 bases, and 15 bases separated the two germline ends. The CDR3 is 15 residues long. Germline V CDR1 and CDR2: WNHNN, SYGVQD (reference sequence). The CDR3 reads CASSEGDSTWYEQYF. The DNA of the CDR3 is TGCGCCAGCAGTGAGGGCGACAGTACTTGGTACGAGCAGTACTTC.

V and J are TRBV2 and TRBJ2-3; a weak D match, TRBD2 (7 bases). This CDR3 has 16 amino acids. The V gene's germline CDR1 is SNHLY and CDR2 FYNNEI. V dropped 6 bases and J dropped 3 bases, with 19 bases sitting between them. CDR3 residues: CASRYTRGARTDTQYF. As DNA, the CDR3 is TGTGCCAGCAGGTACACCCGGGGGGCTAGAACAGATACGCAGTATTTT.

The rearrangement joins TRBV10-2 to TRBJ1-1; 7 bases are a match to TRBD1. Trimming removed 3 bases from V and 5 bases from J; junction bases left unmatched: 15. The CDR3 contains 17 residues. Germline V gives CDR1 WSHSY, CDR2 SAAADI. The CDR3 sequence is CASSENRGLRGKTEAFF. In DNA, the CDR3 is TGCGCCAGCAGTGAAAACAGGGGATTGCGGGGAAAAACTGAAGCTTTCTTT.

The chain links TRBV5-6 to TRBJ2-1; 9 bases align to TRBD2. Trimming at V came to 0 bases and at J to 10 bases, leaving 5 bases not matched to a gene. The CDR3 sequence is 14 residues long. In germline, CDR1 is SGHDT, CDR2 YYEEEE. CDR3 nucleotides: TGTGCCAGCAGCTTGGCACTGCGGGAGGGGGAGCAGTTCTTC. Translating gives CASSLALREGEQFF. The complete variable domain, with remaining parts taken from reference TRBV5-6 and TRBJ2-1, reads DAGVTQSPTHLIKTRGQQVTLRCSPKSGHDTVSWYQQALGQGPQFIFQYYEEEERQRGNFPDRFSGHQFPNYSSELNVNALLLGDSALYLCASSLALREGEQFFGPGTRLTVL.

The chain uses TRBV6-5 and TRBJ1-1; 7 positions match TRBD1. Per the germline V gene, CDR1 is MNHEY and CDR2 is SVGAGI. The CDR3 runs 13 residues. V trimming: 4 bases; J trimming: 10 bases; junction bases outside the gene matches: 9. The CDR3 here is CASSWEGTAPAFF. CDR3 sequence (DNA): TGTGCCAGCAGTTGGGAAGGGACAGCTCCAGCTTTCTTT.

This clone has more than one count but fewer than ten. Written as DNA, the CDR3 is TGTGCCAGCAGCTTAACGCGGTCGAAGAACACCGGGGAGCTGTTTTTT. It encodes CASSLTRSKNTGELFF. V and J are TRBV7-3 and TRBJ2-2; D unresolved. V lost 0 bases, J lost 1 base, and 9 bases lay in between. The germline CDR1 and CDR2 sequences are SGHTA and FQGTGA. This CDR3 comprises 16 residues.

V and J are TRBV19 and TRBJ1-3; D remains ambiguous. Trimming took 3 bases from V and 1 from J, leaving 13 bases between them. Germline V gene sequence: CDR1 LNHDA, CDR2 SQIVND (reference sequence). The CDR3 has 16 residues. The CDR3 bases are TGTGCCAGTAGTATGGGCAGCTCTTATTCTGGAAACACCATATATTTT. Its translation: CASSMGSSYSGNTIYF.

The chain uses TRBV21-1 and TRBJ2-3; the table calls TRBD2, which could not be checked here. TRBV21-1 is classified as a pseudogene. The CDR3 loop spans 15 amino acids. The CDR3 reads CASSKPGRGTDTQYF. CDR3 nucleotide sequence: TGTGCCAGCAGCAAACCAGGGAGGGGCACAGATACGCAGTATTTT.

The gene calls are TRBV2 and TRBJ1-2; D may be TRBD1 (5 bases). The CDR3 runs 13 residues. The V end lost 4 bases, the J end lost 7 bases, and 13 bases lay between the germline ends. Germline V CDR1 and CDR2: SNHLY, FYNNEI. The CDR3 DNA reads as TGTGCCAGCAGTGTGGCCGGGGGGAGTGGCTACACCTTC. It specifies CASSVAGGSGYTF.

The J gene is TRBJ2-7, the V gene TRBV11-2; D call uncertain. CDR1 and CDR2 (germline): SGHAT, FQNNGV. The CDR3 loop spans 13 amino acids. V was clipped by 2 bases and J by 5 bases, with 10 bases between them. The CDR3 protein is CASSLNRAHEQYF. CDR3 nucleotide sequence: TGTGCCAGCAGCTTAAACCGAGCCCACGAGCAGTACTTC.

This clone was seen a single time. This chain links TRBV14 with TRBJ2-6; no clear D. The V and J ends lost 3 bases and 3 bases respectively, with 24 bases between them. The V gene's germline CDR1 is SGHDN and CDR2 FVKESK. CDR3 length equals 20 residues. CDR3 nucleotide sequence: TGTGCCAGCAGCCACAAGATAGGTAGCTTTGGTAGGCTTGGGGCCAACGTCCTGACTTTC. This translates into CASSHKIGSFGRLGANVLTF.

V usage is TRBV11-2 and J usage is TRBJ2-7, with 12 bases lining up with TRBD2. The CDR3 runs 14 residues. Germline V gives CDR1 SGHAT, CDR2 FQNNGV. The V gene end was trimmed by 8 bases and the J gene end by 7 bases; junction bases not matched to a gene: 9. The CDR3 DNA reads TGTGCCAGCCCGCGGACTAGCGGGATATATGAGCAGTACTTC. The encoded protein is CASPRTSGIYEQYF.

The V call is TRBV11-3, the J call TRBJ1-1; 8 bases are shared with TRBD1. The length of the CDR3 is 13 residues. Per germline, CDR1 SGHNT and CDR2 YENEEA. V shed 4 bases and J 3 bases; nucleotides not matched to a gene: 1. CDR3 in DNA: TGTGCCAGCAGCTCAGGGGGCGACACTGAAGCTTTCTTT. As protein: CASSSGGDTEAFF. Full variable domain (outside the CDR3, taken from reference TRBV11-3 and TRBJ1-1): EAGVVQSPRYKIIEKKQPVAFWCNPISGHNTLYWYLQNLGQGPELLIRYENEEAVDDSQLPKDRFSAERLKGVDSTLKIQPAELGDSAVYLCASSSGGDTEAFFGQGTRLTVV.

The chain combines TRBV5-6 with TRBJ2-7; D perhaps matches TRBD1 (5 bases). CDR1 is SGHDT and CDR2 is YYEEEE in the germline V gene. The CDR3 extends over 16 amino acids. Trimming shortened V by 4 bases and J by 3 bases, and 20 bases separated the two germline ends. The CDR3 DNA reads TGTGCCAGCAGCAAGAGATTCCAGGGTGTCGGCTACGAGCAGTACTTC. Translating it yields CASSKRFQGVGYEQYF.

V gene TRBV4-1 combines with J gene TRBJ1-1, with a tentative D call TRBD1 (5 bases). The CDR3 has 16 residues. The germline V gene encodes CDR1 MGHRA and CDR2 YSYEKL. Trimming cost V 0 bases and J 7 bases, with 18 bases left between them. CDR3 residues: CASSQDLAGFGSEAFF. The CDR3 DNA reads TGCGCCAGCAGCCAAGATCTAGCAGGGTTTGGGAGTGAAGCTTTCTTT.

This rearrangement joins TRBV7-9 to TRBJ1-2; D gene unclear. The CDR3 sequence is 16 residues long. CDR1 is SEHNR, CDR2 FQNEAQ, per germline (reference sequence). The V and J ends lost 4 bases and 4 bases respectively, with 19 bases between them. Written as DNA, the CDR3 is TGTGCCAGCAGCTCCCCAGATCGACCAGGAGGCTATGGCTACACCTTC. Encoded protein: CASSSPDRPGGYGYTF.